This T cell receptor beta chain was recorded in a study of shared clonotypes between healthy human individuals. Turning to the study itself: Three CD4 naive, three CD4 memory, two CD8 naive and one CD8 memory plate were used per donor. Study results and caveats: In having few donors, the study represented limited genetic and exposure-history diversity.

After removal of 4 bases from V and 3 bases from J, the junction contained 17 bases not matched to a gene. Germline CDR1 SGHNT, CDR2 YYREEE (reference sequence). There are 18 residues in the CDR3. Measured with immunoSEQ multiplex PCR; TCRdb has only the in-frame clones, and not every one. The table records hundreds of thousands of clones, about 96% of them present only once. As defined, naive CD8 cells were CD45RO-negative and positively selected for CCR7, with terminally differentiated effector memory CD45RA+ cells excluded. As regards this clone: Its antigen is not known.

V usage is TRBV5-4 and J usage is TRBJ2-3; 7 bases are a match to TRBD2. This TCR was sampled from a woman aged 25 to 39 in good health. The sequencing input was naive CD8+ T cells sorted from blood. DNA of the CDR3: TGTGCCAGCAGCCATCCGTTAGACTCGGGGGGTGGGACAGATACGCAGTATTTT. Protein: CASSHPLDSGGGTDTQYF.